Listed here are 32 T cell receptor beta chains from one sample, sequenced in a study of T cells after yellow fever vaccination. TCRdb re-called the 5' RACE reads through MiXCR, storing one row per CDR3 protein. The table includes roughly 50,000 distinct CDR3 sequences, 7.4% detected once. The source was CD8+ T cells sorted from PBMCs, collected roughly 14 days after the first yellow fever vaccination. The receptors originated from a man aged 18 to 30 who received the YFV17D yellow fever vaccine.

The chain couples TRBV21-1 to TRBJ2-1; TRBD1 was called by the table and not checked on the DNA. TRBV21-1 constitutes a pseudogene. This CDR3 spans 12 amino acids. For the CDR3, the DNA is TGTGCCAGCAGCAAAGGTCCCGGTGAGCAGTTCTTC. Its protein product is CASSKGPGEQFF.

In its sample, this clonotype was seen many times. This chain links TRBV6-1 with TRBJ2-1; 8 bases agree with TRBD2. V lost 6 bases, J lost 6 bases, and 7 bases stayed unmatched. The V gene's germline CDR1 is MNHNS and CDR2 SASEGT. This CDR3 has 14 residues. Here the CDR3 reads CASSPGGPSNEQFF. Here the CDR3 DNA reads TGTGCCAGCAGCCCGGGGGGGCCATCCAATGAGCAGTTCTTC.

The chain couples TRBV29-1 to TRBJ2-2, with 8 bases lining up with TRBD1. J lost 3 bases, V lost 3 bases, and 0 bases had no gene match. From germline, CDR1 is SQVTM and CDR2 ANQGSEA. This CDR3 is built from 13 residues. The CDR3 nucleotides are TGCAGCGTTGAGACAGGGGACACCGGGGAGCTGTTTTTT. This translates into CSVETGDTGELFF.

This clonotype was picked up many times. This chain joins TRBV7-6 and TRBJ2-2, with no clear D. Trimming removed 4 bases at V and 5 bases at J, with 11 bases between. Germline V gives CDR1 SGHVS, CDR2 FNYEAQ. There are 14 residues in the CDR3. For the CDR3, the DNA is TGTGCCAGCAGCTGGATCAGCGAGACCGGGGAGCTGTTTTTT. Translation gives CASSWISETGELFF.

V gene TRBV6-5 combines with J gene TRBJ2-2, with D unresolved. The V gene's germline CDR1 is MNHEY and CDR2 SVGAGI. The CDR3 runs 14 residues. Trimming left V 2 bases short and J 6 bases short, with 10 bases between. The CDR3: CASSYGQSSGELFF. DNA for the CDR3: TGTGCCAGCAGTTACGGCCAGAGCTCCGGGGAGCTGTTTTTT.

This clonotype was recorded at least ten times. This chain uses TRBV27 with TRBJ2-1; TRBD1 aligns across 7 bases. The CDR3 contains 15 residues. Trimming took 8 bases from V and 2 from J; bases not matched to a gene: 9. CDR1 is MNHEY and CDR2 is SMNVEV in the germline V gene (reference sequence). Here the CDR3 reads CASCRGREAYNEQFF. The CDR3 DNA sequence: TGTGCCAGCTGCAGGGGGAGAGAGGCCTACAATGAGCAGTTCTTC.

The table lists this clonotype with a few counts. The chain has TRBV5-1 and TRBJ2-7; TRBD1 matches at 7 bases. The CDR3 covers 13 residues. CDR1 SGHRS and CDR2 YFSETQ come from the germline V gene. V dropped 3 bases and J dropped 3; count of bases not matched to a gene: 3. Here the CDR3 DNA reads TGCGCCAGCAGCTACGGACAGGACTACGAGCAGTACTTC. The encoded protein is CASSYGQDYEQYF.

This clonotype was observed at least ten times. This sequence joins TRBV7-9 and TRBJ2-3; D perhaps matches TRBD2 (7 bases). CDR1 SEHNR and CDR2 FQNEAQ come from the germline V gene (reference sequence). V was clipped by 1 base and J by 4 bases, with 15 bases between them. CDR3 length: 16 amino acids. The DNA for the CDR3 is TGTGCCAGCAGCTTAGTCGGGGGGCCCTCCCCAGATACGCAGTATTTT. It translates to CASSLVGGPSPDTQYF.

CDR3: CASSLAQEGPYEQYV. In DNA form, the CDR3 reads TGTGCCAGCAGCTTAGCACAGGAGGGCCCCTACGAGCAGTACGTC. The rearrangement uses TRBV7-9 and TRBJ2-7, with TRBD2 as a possible D gene (6 bases). Trimming shortened V by 0 bases and J by 2 bases, and 11 bases separated the two germline ends. Germline V lookup: CDR1 SEHNR, CDR2 FQNEAQ (reference sequence). The CDR3 loop spans 15 amino acids.

This clonotype was detected many times. The V gene is TRBV7-2, the J gene TRBJ2-5, with D perhaps matching TRBD2 (5 bases). CDR1 is SGHTA and CDR2 is FQGNSA in the germline V gene. Trimming took 5 bases from V and 3 from J, leaving 16 bases between them. CDR3 length: 15 amino acids. The CDR3 sequence is CASSPRPRGKETQYF. The CDR3 nucleotides are TGTGCCAGCAGCCCCCGCCCGAGAGGGAAAGAGACCCAGTACTTC.

This clonotype was recorded many times. V is TRBV11-2 and J is TRBJ1-6; D gene unclear. V lost 3 bases, J lost 0 bases, and 15 bases lay in between. CDR3 length equals 18 residues. From germline, CDR1 is SGHAT and CDR2 FQNNGV. The CDR3 bases are TGTGCCAGCAGCTTGGGAATCGGCCGAAGCTCCTATAATTCACCCCTCCACTTT. Translation: CASSLGIGRSSYNSPLHF.

Comments on this clonotype: A much larger clone is a single base away; this may be a read error. V and J are TRBV20-1 and TRBJ2-5, with 7 bases identical to TRBD1. The germline CDR1 and CDR2 sequences are DFQATT and SNEGSKA (reference sequence). The length of the CDR3 is 13 residues. The CDR3 loop is CLCSRGFSETQYF. The CDR3 bases are TGCCTATGTAGCAGGGGGTTTTCAGAGACCCAGTACTTC.

This clonotype has ten or more counts. The chain couples TRBV7-6 to TRBJ2-7, with 7 bases that match TRBD1. The CDR3 has 15 residues. Unmatched junction bases numbered 7, after V lost 2 bases and J lost 3 bases. Looked up from germline, CDR1 is SGHVS and CDR2 is FNYEAQ. The CDR3 DNA reads TGTGCCAGCAGCTTAACGGGACAGCCTGGCTACGAGCAGTACTTC. Residues: CASSLTGQPGYEQYF.

This clonotype was recorded at least ten times. V usage is TRBV12-3 or TRBV12-4 and J usage is TRBJ2-5; D remains unclear. The CDR3 contains 14 residues. V lost 2 bases to trimming and J lost 1 base, with 8 bases between them. The CDR3 nucleotides read TGTGCCAGCAGTTTAAGGACCCCCCAAGAGACCCAGTACTTC. This sequence encodes CASSLRTPQETQYF.

This clonotype has just a few counts. V and J are TRBV19 and TRBJ2-1, with D unresolved. CDR3 length: 14 residues. The V gene's germline CDR1 is LNHDA and CDR2 SQIVND (reference sequence). The V end was cut by 3 bases, the J end by 4 bases, with 10 bases between. CDR3: CASSISPEYNEQFF. In DNA form, the CDR3 reads TGTGCCAGTAGTATCAGTCCGGAATACAATGAGCAGTTCTTC.

This clonotype occurred a few times. The DNA for the CDR3 is TGTGCCAGCAGCTTAGCGTGGGTCCAAGAGACCCAGTACTTC. Translation: CASSLAWVQETQYF. The gene calls are TRBV7-2 and TRBJ2-5; no reliable D call. V was shortened by 0 bases and J by 1 base, with 6 bases between the two germline ends. Germline assignment: CDR1 SGHTA and CDR2 FQGNSA. The CDR3 is 14 residues long.

This clonotype has ten or more counts. This chain joins TRBV11-2 and TRBJ2-7; D ambiguous. CDR1 and CDR2 (germline): SGHAT, FQNNGV. The CDR3 spans 13 residues. V was shortened by 3 bases and J by 2 bases, with 8 bases between the two germline ends. CDR3: CASSFSRTYEQYF. The CDR3 DNA is TGTGCCAGCAGCTTTAGTCGGACCTACGAGCAGTACTTC.

This clonotype was seen repeatedly, ten times or more. The chain links TRBV10-3 to TRBJ2-7, with unresolved D. The germline CDR1 and CDR2 sequences are ENHRY and SYGVKD. The CDR3 contains 12 residues. V shed 3 bases and J shed 2 bases, with 5 bases lying between them. CDR3 protein: CAISDRAYEQYF. In DNA form, the CDR3 reads TGTGCCATCAGTGACCGGGCCTACGAGCAGTACTTC.

This clonotype was observed many times. The rearrangement uses TRBV5-1 and TRBJ2-1; tentative D call: TRBD1 (5 bases). Trimming removed 6 bases from V and 1 base from J, with 14 bases in between. The germline V gene encodes CDR1 SGHRS and CDR2 YFSETQ. CDR3 length: 15 residues. CDR3 amino acids: CASTPRDQSYNEQFF. The DNA for the CDR3 is TGCGCCAGCACCCCCAGGGATCAGTCCTACAATGAGCAGTTCTTC.

This clonotype was seen a few times. The chain recombines TRBV7-9 with TRBJ1-3; D is uncertain. The ends were cut back, 4 bases at V and 4 bases at J, with 14 bases in the middle. Germline V lookup: CDR1 SEHNR, CDR2 FQNEAQ (reference sequence). The CDR3 is 15 residues long. The CDR3 sequence is CASSSEAGPGNTIYF. For the CDR3, the DNA is TGTGCCAGCAGCTCCGAAGCAGGCCCGGGAAACACCATATATTTT.

This clonotype was seen only a few times. The J gene is TRBJ1-5, the V gene TRBV9; 7 nucleotides match TRBD1. The length of the CDR3 is 16 residues. The germline V gene encodes CDR1 SGDLS and CDR2 YYNGEE. After removal of 7 bases from V and 5 bases from J, the junction contained 15 bases not matched to a gene. The CDR3: CASARGGTGADQPQHF. As DNA, the CDR3 is TGTGCCAGCGCAAGAGGGGGAACAGGGGCGGATCAGCCCCAGCATTTT.

This clonotype was recorded a few times. The chain is built from TRBV11-1 and TRBJ2-7, with TRBD1 matching over 7 bases. This CDR3 region has 14 residues. The ends lost 5 bases at V and 3 bases at J; junction bases unmatched: 7. Germline-derived CDR1 and CDR2 are SGHAT and FQDESV (reference sequence). CDR3 amino acids: CASSITGTVYEQYF. The CDR3 DNA follows: TGTGCCAGCAGCATAACCGGGACAGTCTACGAGCAGTACTTC.

In this sample, this clonotype turned up a few times. This rearrangement joins TRBV7-8 to TRBJ2-1, with TRBD1 identical over 8 bases. This CDR3 comprises 14 residues. Trimming removed 5 bases from V and 12 bases from J; junction bases left unmatched: 12. CDR1 SGHVS and CDR2 FQNEAQ come from the germline V gene. The CDR3 sequence is CASSPTQGGFVQFF. Here the CDR3 DNA reads TGTGCCAGCAGCCCAACACAGGGGGGTTTCGTGCAGTTCTTC.

This clonotype was detected ten times or more. The V and J genes are TRBV4-3 and TRBJ2-2; D unresolved. Germline V gives CDR1 LGHNA, CDR2 YSLEER. V lost 1 base, J lost 0 bases, and 6 bases lay in between. There are 15 residues in the CDR3. Here the CDR3 DNA reads TGCGCCAGCAGCCAAGGGCAGACGAACACCGGGGAGCTGTTTTTT. Translated: CASSQGQTNTGELFF.

The CDR3 loop is CASSLTTGDYEQYF. CDR3 DNA sequence: TGTGCCAGCAGTCTGACGACAGGGGACTACGAGCAGTACTTC. This chain links TRBV6-1 with TRBJ2-7, with 8 bases aligning to TRBD1. The J segment lost 3 bases and the V segment lost 5 bases, leaving 6 bases of the junction unmatched. The CDR3 totals 14 residues. Germline V gene data show CDR1 as MNHNS and CDR2 as SASEGT.

There are many counts of this clonotype. The chain couples TRBV19 to TRBJ2-3; tentative D call: TRBD2 (6 bases). Germline V lookup: CDR1 LNHDA, CDR2 SQIVND (reference sequence). V lost 7 bases, J lost 1 base, and 15 bases lay in between. CDR3 length equals 15 residues. CDR3 protein: CASTFAGRGTDTQYF. DNA for the CDR3: TGTGCCAGTACCTTTGCGGGGCGGGGCACAGATACGCAGTATTTT.

This sequence joins TRBV12-3 or TRBV12-4 and TRBJ1-5, with D possibly TRBD1 on 5 matching bases. This CDR3 region has 14 residues. The V end lost 7 bases, the J end lost 3 bases, and 13 bases lay between the germline ends. The CDR3 is CASTRAGTNQPQHF. The CDR3 DNA reads as TGTGCCAGCACTAGGGCAGGGACCAATCAGCCCCAGCATTTT.

This clonotype was picked up many times. The chain couples TRBV7-6 to TRBJ2-1; possibly TRBD1 for D (6 bases). The V end was cut by 2 bases, the J end by 7 bases, with 15 bases between. The CDR3 is made up of 15 amino acids. Germline CDR1 is SGHVS and CDR2 is FNYEAQ. In DNA, the CDR3 is TGTGCCAGCAGCTTATGGCAGGGGCCCTCTAATGAGCAGTTCTTC. Residues: CASSLWQGPSNEQFF.

This clonotype was seen ten or more times. V and J are TRBV5-1 and TRBJ2-3, with D possibly TRBD2 on 5 matching bases. V lost 0 bases, J lost 3 bases, and 14 bases lay in between. CDR1 is SGHRS and CDR2 is YFSETQ in the germline V gene. This CDR3 region has 16 residues. The CDR3 protein is CASSLGRGLQTDTQYF. CDR3 coding DNA: TGCGCCAGCAGCTTGGGGAGAGGGCTCCAAACAGATACGCAGTATTTT.

This clonotype was observed at least ten times. The chain joins TRBV7-9 to TRBJ2-7; D perhaps matches TRBD1 (5 bases). Per germline, CDR1 SEHNR and CDR2 FQNEAQ (reference sequence). This CDR3 spans 10 amino acids. Trimming cost V 10 bases and J 1 base, with 5 bases left between them. CDR3 nucleotide sequence: TGTGCCACAGGGTCCTACGAGCAGTACGTC. Translated: CATGSYEQYV.

In this sample, this clonotype turned up many times. In nucleotides, the CDR3 is TGTGCCAGCAGTTACTTTCCGGGGCTGTTTTTT. Translating gives CASSYFPGLFF. V and J are TRBV6-6 and TRBJ2-2; D remains unclear. V lost 1 base to trimming and J lost 13 bases, with 7 bases between them. Per the germline V gene, CDR1 is MNHNY and CDR2 is SVGAGI (reference sequence). The CDR3 runs 11 residues.

This rearrangement joins TRBV7-9 to TRBJ1-2; no reliable D call. There are 14 residues in the CDR3. Trimming left V 0 bases short and J 2 bases short, with 7 bases between. Germline V gene sequence: CDR1 SEHNR, CDR2 FQNEAQ (reference sequence). CDR3 region: CASSLAPKNYGYTF. The CDR3 coding sequence is TGTGCCAGCAGCTTAGCGCCCAAGAACTATGGCTACACCTTC.